This T cell receptor (beta chain) appears in the sequencing data of a study of blood T cell repertoires in COVID-19. Everyone who took part was roughly 18 to 89 years old, and they came from 24 US areas. Exposed study participants had met a COVID-19 case within 2 weeks before entry. V shed 0 bases and J 1 base; nucleotides not matched to a gene: 12. The CDR3 is 19 residues long. The germline V gene has CDR1 SGHRS and CDR2 YFSETQ. Libraries were prepared by immunoSEQ multiplex PCR; TCRdb keeps only in-frame clonotypes and omits some of them. The table includes approximately 250,000 clones, 91% detected once.

This receptor was taken from a man between 35 and 55 years old who had been exposed to COVID-19. Sequenced material: PBMCs or T cells enriched from blood (not recorded which). The chain links TRBV5-1 to TRBJ2-2; TRBD2 aligns across 7 bases. The CDR3 is CASSLEPPSGMRNTGELFF. Here the CDR3 DNA reads TGCGCCAGCAGCTTGGAGCCCCCTAGCGGTATGAGGAACACCGGGGAGCTGTTTTTT.